What follows describes a single T cell receptor beta chain. Its antigen is not known. Thawed PBMCs were FACS-sorted into unstimulated CD4+CD25+CD127- regulatory T cells, CD4+CD25- non-regulatory cells, CD4 and CD8 cells. This record comes from a study of Tregs in tolerant kidney transplant recipients. TCRdb keeps only in-frame clones here, not all; method: immunoSEQ multiplex PCR. This table holds 85,000 to 100,000 clones, approximately 94% found once. Findings and limits, study-wide: Biological reproducibility was not directly addressed, but technical replication error appeared minimal. Antigen-driven expansion was suggested because donor-specific Tregs expanded more than all Tregs in tolerant patients.

V was pared by 6 bases and J by 6 bases, with 5 bases between. The CDR3 consists of 11 residues. The sequence was obtained from a human donor who received a combined kidney and bone marrow transplant. The material was CD4+ T cells from blood, obtained before the transplant. The rearrangement links TRBV23-1 to TRBJ2-2; D remains ambiguous. TRBV23-1 belongs to the ORF category, with a function that is uncertain. The CDR3 DNA reads as TGCGCCAGCAGCCCTGCCGGGGAGCTGTTTTTT. This encodes CASSPAGELFF.